The present T cell receptor (beta chain) was sequenced within a study of cytomegalovirus exposure and HLA in healthy donors. Turning to this clone: Its antigen remains unidentified.

Findings of the study overall: Specificity for CMV antigens was confirmed in vitro for a few of the CMV-associated chains. Among TCR beta chains, those listed as cytomegalovirus-associated numbered approximately 150.

Sequenced by immunoSEQ multiplex PCR; TCRdb stores in-frame clones only, minus some. The data contain about 73,000 clones, around nine tenths of them seen just once; the ten biggest clones take up 3% to 4%. This CDR3 contains 14 residues. Germline V gives CDR1 MDHEN, CDR2 SYDVKM. V lost 5 bases, J lost 5 bases, and 16 bases lay in between. Sequencing was done on a sample of PBMCs. This sequence joins TRBV28 and TRBJ2-7; tentative D call: TRBD1 (6 bases). The source is a woman aged 18 to 35 in good health and CMV-seropositive. The CDR3, as DNA: TGTGCCAGCAGTCCCCGACAGGTTGAGAACGAGCAGTACTTC. Its translation is CASSPRQVENEQYF. The full variable domain, its missing parts supplied by reference TRBV28 and TRBJ2-7, is DVKVTQSSRYLVKRTGEKVFLECVQDMDHENMFWYRQDPGLGLRLIYFSYDVKMKEKGDIPEGYSVSREKKERFSLILESASTNQTSMYLCASSPRQVENEQYFGPGTRLTVT.